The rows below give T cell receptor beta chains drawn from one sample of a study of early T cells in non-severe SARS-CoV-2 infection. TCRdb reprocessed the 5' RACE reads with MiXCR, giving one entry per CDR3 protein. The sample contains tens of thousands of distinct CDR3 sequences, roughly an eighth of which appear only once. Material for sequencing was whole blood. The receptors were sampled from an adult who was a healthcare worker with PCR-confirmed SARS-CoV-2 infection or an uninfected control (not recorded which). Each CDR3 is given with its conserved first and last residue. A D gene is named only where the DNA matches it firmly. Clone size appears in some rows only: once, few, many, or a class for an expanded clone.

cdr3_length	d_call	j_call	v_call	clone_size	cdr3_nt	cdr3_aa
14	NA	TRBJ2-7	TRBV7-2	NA	TGTGCCAGCAGCTTAACAGGGCGCGCCTACGAGCAGTACTTC	CASSLTGRAYEQYF
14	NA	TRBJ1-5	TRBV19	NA	TGTGCCAGTAGGGAGGAGTATAGCAATCAGCCCCAGCATTTT	CASREEYSNQPQHF
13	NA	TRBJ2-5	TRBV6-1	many	TGTGCCAGCAGCGGGACCTCACCAGAGACCCAGTACTTC	CASSGTSPETQYF
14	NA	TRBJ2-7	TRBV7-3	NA	TGTGCCAGCAGCTCTCAGACCTCCTCACTCGAGCAGTACTTC	CASSSQTSSLEQYF
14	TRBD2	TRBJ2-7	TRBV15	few	TGTGCCACCAGCGAAGAGCGGGGAAACTACGAGCAGTACTTC	CATSEERGNYEQYF
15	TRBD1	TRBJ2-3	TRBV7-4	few	TGTGCCAGCAGCTCATTAGGACAGGGGACAGATACGCAGTATTTT	CASSSLGQGTDTQYF
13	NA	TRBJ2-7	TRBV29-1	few	TGCAGCGTTGGGGACGGGTTCTCCTACGAGCAGTACTTC	CSVGDGFSYEQYF
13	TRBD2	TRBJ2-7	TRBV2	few	TGTGCCAGCGTACTAGCGGGAGTCCCCGAGCAGTACTTC	CASVLAGVPEQYF
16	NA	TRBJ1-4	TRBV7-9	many	TGTGCCAGCAGCTCCCGCGGGGCGGGTCGAAATGAAAAACTGTTTTTT	CASSSRGAGRNEKLFF
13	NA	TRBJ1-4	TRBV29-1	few	TGCAGCGTTCTACAGGGCCCGAGCGAAAAACTGTTTTTT	CSVLQGPSEKLFF
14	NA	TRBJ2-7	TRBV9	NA	TGTGCCAGCAGCGTATCCTCCGCATCCTACGAGCAGTACTTC	CASSVSSASYEQYF
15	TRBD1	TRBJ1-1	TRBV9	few	TGTGCCAGCAGCGCGCGACAGGGAAGGAACACTGAAGCTTTCTTT	CASSARQGRNTEAFF
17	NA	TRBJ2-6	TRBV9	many	TGTGCCAGCAGCGTAGCCGCGCAGGGGGGAGGGGCCAACGTCCTGACTTTC	CASSVAAQGGGANVLTF
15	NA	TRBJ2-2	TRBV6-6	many	TGTGCCAGCAGCAGGGGAGGAAAAAACACCGGGGAGCTGTTTTTT	CASSRGGKNTGELFF
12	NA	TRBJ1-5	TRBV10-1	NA	TGCGCCAGCAGTGATCCAGGCCAGCCCCAGCATTTT	CASSDPGQPQHF
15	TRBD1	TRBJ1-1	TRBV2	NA	TGTGCCAGCCGGAAGGGGCAGGGGGCGAACACTGAAGCTTTCTTT	CASRKGQGANTEAFF
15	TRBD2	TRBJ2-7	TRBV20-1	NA	TGCAGTGCTAGAGACTCTAGCGGAAGCTCCTACGAGCAGTACTTC	CSARDSSGSSYEQYF
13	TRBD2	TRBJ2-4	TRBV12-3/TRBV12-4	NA	TGTGCCAGCAAGAGGGACTACCTAAACATTCAGTACTTC	CASKRDYLNIQYF